This T cell receptor (beta chain) was obtained from a study of CD8 T cells in Susac syndrome. TEMRA cells were FACS-enriched and CD8+ and CD4+ T cells negatively isolated. General study results and limits: The study conceded that its TCR sequencing and HLA analysis involved relatively few individuals.

CDR3 length: 16 amino acids. The V gene's germline CDR1 is LNHNV and CDR2 YYDKDF (reference sequence). Losses at the gene ends were 1 base for V and 4 bases for J; bases not matched to a gene: 5. Concerning this clonotype: Its antigen is unknown.

cDNA came from approximately 0.5 to 1 ug RNA primed by random hexamers. immunoSEQ multiplex PCR amplified TCR beta CDR3 across 54 Vbeta, 13 Jbeta. TCRdb ran MiXCR on the immunoSEQ multiplex PCR reads and lists one entry per CDR3 protein. The table has fewer than 150,000 distinct CDR3 sequences, 85% to 95% seen once. The sample consisted of CD8+ T cells from PBMCs. The receptor was isolated from a human donor in good health. This chain joins TRBV15 and TRBJ2-3; the match to TRBD2 covers 10 bases. Here the CDR3 DNA reads TGTGCCACCAGCAGAGGAGCTAGCGGGAGCTCAGATACGCAGTATTTT. Its translation is CATSRGASGSSDTQYF. The full variable domain, with the rest looked up from reference TRBV15 and TRBJ2-3, is DAMVIQNPRYQVTQFGKPVTLSCSQTLNHNVMYWYQQKSSQAPKLLFHYYDKDFNNEADTPDNFQSRRPNTSFCFLDIRSPGLGDTAMYLCATSRGASGSSDTQYFGPGTRLTVL.